The text below deals with one TCR beta chain. The data were obtained in a study of blood T cell repertoires in COVID-19. Study overall: COVID-19 samples from acute and convalescent phases originated in the United States, Italy and Spain. Sources were T cells, B-cell-depleted T cells, or PBMCs; the material itself was cDNA or gDNA.

Authors' analysis steps: For nucleated cells, counts were estimated from reference gene primer amplification. TCRdb keeps only in-frame clones here, not all; method: immunoSEQ multiplex PCR. The D gene and trimming were derived from the DNA, and the V and J assignments and clone size from that table. In the table there are some 130,000 clones, 65% to 90% of which are singletons. V was trimmed by 3 bases and J by 12 bases, leaving 15 bases between them. Germline CDR1 is MDHEN and CDR2 is SYDVKM. This CDR3 comprises 13 residues. The J gene is TRBJ1-5, the V gene TRBV28; D is undetermined. The source material was peripheral blood. The source is an older woman with active or convalescent COVID-19. The CDR3 here is CASSLEGLKYQHF. CDR3 nucleotide sequence: TGTGCCAGCAGTTTGGAGGGTTTGAAGTACCAGCATTTT.